The rows below give T cell receptor beta chains drawn from one sample of a study of graft-versus-host responses after intestinal transplantation. Assay: immunoSEQ multiplex PCR; the TCRdb copy retains only in-frame clones and omits some. This sample yields about 88,000 clones, of which roughly 93% are seen a single time; over 0.15% belongs to the top ten. These receptors have no identified antigens. The sequencing used unstimulated CD4+ T cells sorted from spleen or lymph node cells, collected before transplant. All receptors derive from a human donor who was the organ donor for an intestinal transplant. Each CDR3 is given with its conserved first and last residue. The D gene is left open where the match is weak. Size tells how often a clone was seen (once, few, many) or the class of an expanded clone, and some rows leave it out.

cdr3_length,d_call,j_call,clone_size,v_call,cdr3_aa,cdr3_nt
16,-,TRBJ1-1,once,TRBV19,CASSIVPTALNTEAFF,TGTGCCAGTAGTATAGTTCCGACAGCCCTGAACACTGAAGCTTTCTTT
14,-,TRBJ1-1,-,TRBV19,CASTETGIGTEAFF,TGTGCCAGTACCGAGACCGGGATCGGCACTGAAGCTTTCTTT
14,TRBD1,TRBJ2-2,-,TRBV10-3,CAISEDRGYGELFF,TGTGCCATCAGTGAGGACAGGGGATACGGGGAGCTGTTTTTT
15,TRBD1,TRBJ2-3,-,TRBV28,CASSSGQGGTDTQYF,TGTGCCAGCAGTTCGGGACAGGGCGGCACAGATACGCAGTATTTT
15,-,TRBJ1-2,-,TRBV7-3,CASSLVAGNLGGYTF,TGTGCCAGCAGCTTAGTCGCAGGGAATTTGGGCGGCTACACCTTC
13,-,TRBJ1-6,-,TRBV6-4,CASSQGFNSPLHF,TGTGCCAGCAGCCAGGGTTTCAATTCACCCCTCCACTTT
11,-,TRBJ1-2,-,TRBV11-2,CASSELRGYTF,TGTGCCAGCAGCGAATTGCGGGGCTACACCTTC
15,-,TRBJ2-3,-,TRBV5-6,CASSLVIGGTDTQYF,TGTGCCAGCAGCTTGGTGATAGGGGGTACAGATACGCAGTATTTT
15,TRBD1,TRBJ2-3,-,TRBV5-1,CASSPPGQGTDTQYF,TGCGCCAGCAGCCCACCGGGACAGGGGACAGATACGCAGTATTTT
14,-,TRBJ1-2,-,TRBV29-1,CSVVGQARMRGYTF,TGCAGCGTTGTAGGGCAGGCCAGGATGCGTGGCTACACCTTC
14,-,TRBJ1-2,-,TRBV2,CASSEAVGVRGYTF,TGTGCCAGCAGTGAAGCTGTCGGGGTGCGAGGCTACACCTTC
16,TRBD1,TRBJ2-1,-,TRBV7-3,CASSEFPGQAYNEQFF,TGTGCCAGCAGTGAGTTTCCGGGACAGGCATACAATGAGCAGTTCTTC
20,TRBD1,TRBJ1-5,-,TRBV5-5,CASSFGLKQNGQGGNQPQHF,TGTGCCAGCAGCTTCGGTCTCAAACAAAACGGACAGGGCGGGAATCAGCCCCAGCATTTT
13,-,TRBJ1-1,-,TRBV5-1,CASSFEMNTEAFF,TGCGCCAGCAGCTTCGAAATGAACACTGAAGCTTTCTTT
14,-,TRBJ2-3,-,TRBV19,CASDDRTSTDTQYF,TGTGCCAGTGACGACAGGACTAGCACAGATACGCAGTATTTT
14,-,TRBJ2-3,-,TRBV11-2,CASSLDIGTDTQYF,TGTGCCAGCAGTTTAGATATTGGCACAGATACGCAGTATTTT
19,TRBD1,TRBJ2-2,once,TRBV27,CASSSTDFLQGPDTGELFF,TGTGCCAGCAGTTCCACTGATTTTTTACAGGGGCCCGACACCGGGGAGCTGTTTTTT
16,-,TRBJ1-1,-,TRBV15,CATSRDPRAPNTEAFF,TGTGCCACCAGCAGAGATCCCAGGGCTCCGAACACTGAAGCTTTCTTT
15,-,TRBJ1-1,-,TRBV28,CASSLFQGWGAEAFF,TGTGCCAGCAGTTTATTTCAGGGGTGGGGTGCTGAAGCTTTCTTT
14,-,TRBJ2-2,-,TRBV7-2,CASSAVRLAGELFF,TGTGCCAGCAGCGCGGTGCGGTTAGCCGGGGAGCTGTTTTTT
16,-,TRBJ1-2,-,TRBV7-8,CASSLAEVGPNYGYTF,TGTGCCAGCAGCTTAGCGGAGGTCGGGCCTAACTATGGCTACACCTTC
18,TRBD1,TRBJ2-6,-,TRBV5-4,CASSLGQGVNSGANVLTF,TGTGCCAGCAGCTTGGGACAGGGGGTGAACTCTGGGGCCAACGTCCTGACTTTC
14,-,TRBJ2-7,-,TRBV21-1,CASSPHLKGGEQYF,TGTGCCAGCAGCCCGCACTTAAAGGGCGGCGAGCAGTACTTC
14,-,TRBJ2-5,once,TRBV11-3,CASSSQGGGETQYF,TGTGCCAGCAGCTCCCAGGGGGGGGGAGAGACCCAGTACTTC
14,-,TRBJ2-1,-,TRBV30,CAWSVPPRINEQFF,TGTGCCTGGAGTGTACCCCCCAGGATCAATGAGCAGTTCTTC
14,-,TRBJ2-5,-,TRBV5-1,CASSLVGGTETQYF,TGTGCCAGCAGCTTGGTGGGGGGCACAGAGACCCAGTACTTC
18,TRBD1,TRBJ1-3,few,TRBV11-2,CASSSYPGQGDSGNTIYF,TGTGCCAGCAGCTCCTATCCCGGACAGGGGGATTCTGGAAACACCATATATTTT
15,-,TRBJ2-7,few,TRBV10-3,CAISEWQVGSYEQYF,TGTGCCATCAGTGAGTGGCAGGTTGGGTCCTACGAGCAGTACTTC
14,-,TRBJ2-7,-,TRBV7-9,CASSLLGRNYEQYF,TGTGCCAGCAGCTTACTTGGCAGAAACTACGAGCAGTACTTC
10,-,TRBJ2-7,-,TRBV20-1,CSARTSEQYF,TGCAGTGCTAGAACTAGCGAGCAGTACTTC
15,-,TRBJ2-3,-,TRBV21-1,CASSSTGGGTDTQYF,TGTGCCAGCAGCAGCACAGGAGGGGGCACAGATACGCAGTATTTT
15,-,TRBJ2-6,-,TRBV6-1,CASSEWGAGANVLTF,TGTGCCAGCAGTGAATGGGGAGCTGGGGCCAACGTCCTGACTTTC
14,TRBD1,TRBJ1-3,-,TRBV28,CASSIGDRLNTIYF,TGTGCCAGCAGTATAGGGGACAGGCTGAACACCATATATTTT
14,-,TRBJ1-5,-,TRBV28,CASSGVVSNQPQHF,TGTGCCAGCAGTGGGGTAGTGAGCAATCAGCCCCAGCATTTT
15,-,TRBJ2-7,-,TRBV6-5,CASSIAGQSPSEQYF,TGTGCCAGCAGTATTGCGGGACAGTCCCCCTCGGAGCAGTACTTC
15,-,TRBJ2-5,-,TRBV9,CASSVDPNGGETQYF,TGTGCCAGCAGCGTAGACCCGAACGGCGGTGAGACCCAGTACTTC
15,-,TRBJ1-5,-,TRBV28,CASRGGGGYNQPQHF,TGTGCCAGCCGAGGTGGGGGGGGATACAATCAGCCCCAGCATTTT
13,-,TRBJ1-2,-,TRBV27,CASSFGDYYGYTF,TGTGCCAGCAGTTTTGGGGACTACTATGGCTACACCTTC
14,-,TRBJ1-2,-,TRBV9,CASSVGGRNYGYTF,TGTGCCAGCAGCGTAGGAGGCAGAAACTATGGCTACACCTTC
14,-,TRBJ1-2,-,TRBV6-1,CASSEGGRSYGHTF,TGTGCCAGCAGTGAAGGTGGACGGAGCTATGGCCACACCTTC
13,TRBD1,TRBJ1-2,once,TRBV5-4,CASSLEGAPGYTF,TGTGCCAGCAGCTTGGAGGGGGCGCCTGGCTACACCTTC
18,TRBD1,TRBJ1-1,once,TRBV28,CASSLGLRGRFMNTEAFF,TGTGCCAGCAGTTTGGGACTCAGGGGGCGATTCATGAACACTGAAGCTTTCTTT
17,TRBD1,TRBJ2-7,-,TRBV4-1,CASSQHPGTGGAYEQYF,TGCGCCAGCAGCCAGCACCCCGGGACAGGGGGCGCGTACGAGCAGTACTTC
14,-,TRBJ2-3,-,TRBV11-3,CASSLTRLLDTQYF,TGTGCCAGCAGCTTAACTAGGCTACTTGATACGCAGTATTTT
13,-,TRBJ1-6,-,TRBV28,CASSSHAGTSGYF,TGTGCCAGCAGTTCGCATGCCGGGACGTCGGGCTACTTT
16,TRBD1,TRBJ2-7,-,TRBV13,CASSLGPGQGTYEQYF,TGTGCCAGCAGCTTAGGACCGGGACAGGGCACCTACGAGCAGTACTTC
16,TRBD1,TRBJ1-6,-,TRBV18,CASSLGQGANNSPLHF,TGTGCCAGCTCGCTAGGACAGGGGGCGAATAATTCACCCCTCCACTTT
15,-,TRBJ1-5,-,TRBV5-1,CASSFSTGGNQPQHF,TGCGCCAGCAGCTTTTCGACAGGTGGGAATCAGCCCCAGCATTTT
14,TRBD1,TRBJ1-2,-,TRBV18,CASSPSDGGQGYTF,TGTGCCAGCTCACCGTCTGATGGGGGACAGGGCTACACCTTC
16,TRBD1,TRBJ2-1,-,TRBV16,CASSQLRDSSYNEQFF,TGTGCCAGCAGCCAACTACGGGACAGCTCCTACAATGAGCAGTTCTTC
15,-,TRBJ2-4,once,TRBV6-6,CASSIGGAAKNIQYF,TGTGCCAGCAGTATAGGAGGGGCGGCCAAAAACATTCAGTACTTC